The clone carrying this TCR beta chain has at least ten counts. From the RT-PCR reads, TCRdb called clonotypes with MiXCR, one entry per CDR3 protein. The data contain hundreds of thousands of distinct CDR3 sequences, over 12% of them singletons. Sequencing was done on a sample of memory CD4+ T cells from blood. The clonotype originates from a female donor in good health, serving as a healthy control.

Written as DNA, the CDR3 is TGTGCCAGCAGCCGCCTCTCAGGGCTACCAATTAGGGCAGATACGCAGTATTTT. It codes for CASSRLSGLPIRADTQYF. This chain links TRBV12-3 or TRBV12-4 with TRBJ2-3; D possibly corresponds to TRBD1 (5 bases). Trimming shortened V by 6 bases and J by 4 bases, and 26 bases separated the two germline ends. This CDR3 has 18 residues.